This T cell receptor beta chain was documented in a study of blood T cell repertoires in COVID-19. The V end was cut by 3 bases, the J end by 8 bases, with 11 bases between. This CDR3 comprises 13 residues. Germline V gene data show CDR1 as MDHEN and CDR2 as SYDVKM. TCRdb keeps only in-frame clones here, not all; method: immunoSEQ multiplex PCR. This table holds about 180,000 clones, 75% to 90% found once. V and J are TRBV28 and TRBJ2-1; no clear D. The sequence was obtained from a man aged 40-49 years who had recovered from COVID-19. Specimen: PBMCs or T cells enriched from blood (not recorded which). The CDR3 DNA follows: TGTGCCAGCAGTTTGCGCGCTAGGTATGAGCAGTTCTTC. Translated: CASSLRARYEQFF.